The 13 T cell receptor beta chains presented below share a single source sample, sequenced in a study of T-cell memory formation after mild COVID-19. Each CDR3 protein gets one entry after TCRdb re-called the 5' RACE reads with MiXCR. The sample yields under 700,000 distinct CDR3 sequences, roughly 20% seen once. What was sequenced was PBMCs or a T cell subset sorted from them (not recorded which). These receptors were obtained from an adult woman who had mild COVID-19 (a few samples of this study predate the infection). Cell type and time point are not known.

The rearrangement joins TRBV6-2 or TRBV6-3 to TRBJ2-3, with 9 bases fitting TRBD2. V lost 7 bases to trimming and J lost 4 bases; unmatched junction nucleotides: 9. The germline gives CDR1 MNHEY, CDR2 SVGEGT. The CDR3 extends over 15 amino acids. In DNA form, the CDR3 reads TGTGCCAGCAACACAGGTAGCGGGGGCGCAGATACGCAGTATTTT. It codes for CASNTGSGGADTQYF.

This clonotype was counted many times. V and J are TRBV6-5 and TRBJ1-1; TRBD1 agrees at 8 bases. V was pared by 6 bases and J by 4 bases, with 7 bases of the junction left unmatched. Germline V gene sequence: CDR1 MNHEY, CDR2 SVGAGI. The CDR3 runs 14 residues. Here the CDR3 DNA reads TGTGCCAGCAGGAATACAGGGGGTAGCACTGAAGCTTTCTTT. It codes for CASRNTGGSTEAFF.

This clonotype turned up a few times. The chain couples TRBV7-6 to TRBJ2-5; 10 bases fit TRBD1. Germline trimming cut 5 bases from V and 5 bases from J; bases unmatched to any gene: 5. Germline CDR1 SGHVS, CDR2 FNYEAQ. The CDR3 spans 14 residues. In nucleotides, the CDR3 is TGTGCCAGCAGCCAGACAGGGGGCTTGGAGACCCAGTACTTC. Amino acids: CASSQTGGLETQYF.

The chain combines TRBV18 with TRBJ2-7, with TRBD2 identical over 11 bases. This CDR3 comprises 23 residues. Unmatched junction bases numbered 30, after V lost 4 bases and J lost 4 bases. Germline values: CDR1 KGHSH, CDR2 LQKENI. CDR3 DNA sequence: TGTGCCAGCTCACTGAACGGATACGACCTTAACAGCGTATCTAGCGGGAGGAATTACGAGCAGTACTTC. It specifies CASSLNGYDLNSVSSGRNYEQYF.

The gene calls are TRBV9 and TRBJ2-2; 10 bases map to TRBD1. Germline V gives CDR1 SGDLS, CDR2 YYNGEE. The trim removed 4 bases at V and 3 bases at J, leaving 6 bases unmatched. CDR3 length: 16 amino acids. The CDR3: CASSPDRGPYTGELFF. The CDR3 DNA is TGTGCCAGCAGCCCTGACAGGGGGCCCTACACCGGGGAGCTGTTTTTT.

V and J are TRBV11-3 and TRBJ2-1, with D tentatively TRBD2 (5 bases). The V and J ends lost 0 bases and 12 bases respectively, with 9 bases between them. The CDR3 runs to 12 residues. Germline V gives CDR1 SGHNT, CDR2 YENEEA. CDR3 protein: CASSLDLRGQFF. The DNA of the CDR3 is TGTGCCAGCAGCTTAGACCTCCGGGGGCAGTTCTTC.

The gene calls are TRBV6-1 and TRBJ2-7; D possibly uses TRBD1 or TRBD2 (5 bases each). The V and J ends lost 0 bases and 2 bases respectively, with 14 bases between them. CDR3 length: 16 amino acids. Germline CDR1 MNHNS, CDR2 SASEGT. CDR3 sequence reads: CASSEAWGPRTYEQYF. In nucleotides, the CDR3 is TGTGCCAGCAGTGAAGCCTGGGGACCGCGGACCTACGAGCAGTACTTC.

This clonotype was counted between two and nine times. The V gene is TRBV6-5, the J gene TRBJ2-2; TRBD1 is a possible D gene (6 bases). Trimming removed 6 bases from V and 4 bases from J, with 15 bases in between. The CDR3 is 15 residues long. Looked up from germline, CDR1 is MNHEY and CDR2 is SVGAGI. CDR3 nucleotide sequence: TGTGCCAGCAGACCAGACAGGAGAACCACCGGGGAGCTGTTTTTT. As protein: CASRPDRRTTGELFF.

The V and J genes are TRBV19 and TRBJ1-1, with 10 bases identical to TRBD1. The CDR3 is made up of 14 amino acids. V dropped 10 bases and J dropped 3; count of bases not matched to a gene: 8. CDR1 LNHDA and CDR2 SQIVND come from the germline V gene (reference sequence). The CDR3 loop is CATIPGQGYTEAFF. The CDR3 DNA follows: TGTGCCACCATACCGGGACAGGGGTACACTGAAGCTTTCTTT.

The chain carries TRBV24-1 and TRBJ2-5; tentatively, D is TRBD1 or TRBD2 (6 bases each). The CDR3 loop spans 13 amino acids. CDR1 and CDR2 from the germline V gene are KGHDR and SFDVKD. Trimming removed 9 bases from V and 4 bases from J, with 14 bases in between. In DNA form, the CDR3 reads TGTGCCACCTCGCAAGGGGGGCCAGAGACCCAGTACTTC. Its protein product is CATSQGGPETQYF.

V is TRBV20-1 and J is TRBJ2-2; D unclear. Germline assignment: CDR1 DFQATT and CDR2 SNEGSKA (reference sequence). The length of the CDR3 is 15 residues. Trimming took off 3 bases at V and 5 bases at J, with 16 bases between the two ends. CDR3 region: CSASAGSGGTGELFF. Written as DNA, the CDR3 is TGCAGTGCTAGCGCTGGGTCCGGTGGGACCGGGGAGCTGTTTTTT.

This chain connects TRBV6-2 or TRBV6-3 to TRBJ2-7; no clear D gene. The CDR3 is 14 residues long. Germline loops: CDR1 MNHEY, CDR2 SVGEGT. V shed 6 bases and J shed 2 bases, with 14 bases lying between them. The CDR3, as DNA: TGTGCCAGCAGCAACTGGACGGATACCTACGAGCAGTACTTC. This translates into CASSNWTDTYEQYF.

This clonotype was observed many times. This chain links TRBV12-3 or TRBV12-4 with TRBJ2-2; no clear D. The CDR3 sequence is 11 residues long. V lost 4 bases and J lost 7, with 4 bases in between. The CDR3 coding sequence is TGTGCCAGCAGTTATAGCGGGGAGCTGTTTTTT. As protein: CASSYSGELFF.